The 26 T cell receptor beta chains in this list originate from one sample, sequenced in a study of cytomegalovirus exposure and HLA in healthy donors. PCR was performed using 60 Vbeta and 13 Jbeta primers. Sequencing was performed with immunoSEQ multiplex PCR; in TCRdb, only in-frame clones are kept and a portion is missing. The sample yields tens of thousands of clones, 80% to 90% seen once. Material for sequencing was PBMCs. All receptors come from a woman between 18 and 29 years old in good health and CMV-seropositive.

This chain links TRBV7-9 with TRBJ2-7; TRBD2 is a possible D gene (6 bases). V lost 5 bases and J lost 3, with 14 bases in between. Germline lookup yields CDR1 SEHNR and CDR2 FQNEAQ (reference sequence). This CDR3 spans 14 amino acids. The CDR3 bases are TGTGCCAGCAGCCAACTTGGGGGGAACTACGAGCAGTACTTC. This sequence encodes CASSQLGGNYEQYF. Using reference TRBV7-9 and TRBJ2-7 for the parts outside the CDR3, the full variable domain is DTGVSQNPRHKITKRGQNVTFRCDPISEHNRLYWYRQTLGQGPEFLTYFQNEAQLEKSRLLSDRFSAERPKGSFSTLEIQRTEQGDSAMYLCASSQLGGNYEQYFGPGTRLTVT.

CDR3 DNA sequence: TGTGCCAGCAGTAATACAGGGATGAACACTGAAGCTTTCTTT. Translating it yields CASSNTGMNTEAFF. The chain links TRBV6-5 to TRBJ1-1, with a possible D match to TRBD1 (6 bases). Germline values: CDR1 MNHEY, CDR2 SVGAGI. The CDR3 spans 14 residues. V was pared by 5 bases and J by 0 bases, with 10 bases between.

V gene TRBV7-8 combines with J gene TRBJ1-1; D might be TRBD1 (6 bases). The CDR3 sequence is 14 residues long. Germline CDR1 SGHVS, CDR2 FQNEAQ. V shed 5 bases and J shed 3 bases, with 13 bases lying between them. The CDR3 DNA reads TGTGCCAGCAGCACAGGGTCCGGGGACACTGAAGCTTTCTTT. Its protein product is CASSTGSGDTEAFF.

The chain employs TRBV15 and TRBJ2-2; D call uncertain. Germline V CDR1 and CDR2: LNHNV, YYDKDF (reference sequence). CDR3 length: 12 amino acids. V shed 5 bases and J shed 5 bases, with 6 bases lying between them. The CDR3 sequence: CATSERTGELFF. DNA of the CDR3: TGTGCCACCAGCGAGAGGACCGGGGAGCTGTTTTTT.

The V and J genes are TRBV7-8 and TRBJ1-2; 9 bases agree with TRBD1. Germline V gives CDR1 SGHVS, CDR2 FQNEAQ. This CDR3 region has 15 residues. The junction had 8 bases not matched to a gene; V was cut back by 2 bases and J by 7 bases. CDR3 protein: CASSLSGTGMGGYTF. CDR3 nucleotides: TGTGCCAGCAGCTTATCTGGGACAGGGATGGGTGGCTACACCTTC.

The chain combines TRBV5-6 with TRBJ2-7, with 7 nucleotides matching TRBD2. With 4 bases clipped from V and 5 bases from J, the junction kept 6 bases outside the gene matches. Germline values: CDR1 SGHDT, CDR2 YYEEEE. This CDR3 has 13 amino acids. The CDR3 DNA is TGTGCCAGCAGCAGGATCCGGGGGGACGAGCAGTACTTC. This encodes CASSRIRGDEQYF.

The chain links TRBV6-5 to TRBJ2-3, with TRBD1 as a possible D gene (6 bases). Deletions cut 5 bases from V and 0 bases from J, with 12 bases between. The CDR3 covers 15 residues. CDR1 MNHEY and CDR2 SVGAGI come from the germline V gene. In nucleotides, the CDR3 is TGTGCCAGCAGTGGCCGACAGGCTAGCACAGATACGCAGTATTTT. Residues: CASSGRQASTDTQYF.

The chain employs TRBV15 and TRBJ2-1; 12 nucleotides align to TRBD2. J gave up 9 bases and V 4 bases, and 7 bases lay outside the gene matches. The CDR3 has 15 residues. The germline V gene has CDR1 LNHNV and CDR2 YYDKDF (reference sequence). The CDR3, as DNA: TGTGCCACCAGCAAGACTAGCGGGAGTTCGGGTGAGCAGTTCTTC. It specifies CATSKTSGSSGEQFF.

The rearrangement joins TRBV6-1 to TRBJ1-2; tentative D call: TRBD1 (5 bases). Germline V CDR1 and CDR2: MNHNS, SASEGT. The CDR3 is made up of 12 amino acids. The ends were cut back, 11 bases at V and 2 bases at J, with 12 bases in the middle. CDR3 DNA: TGTGCCGGTAGGGAGGGGAACTATGGCTACACCTTC. Translation gives CAGREGNYGYTF.

The V gene is TRBV7-9, the J gene TRBJ2-3, with D possibly TRBD1 on 5 matching bases. The germline V gene encodes CDR1 SEHNR and CDR2 FQNEAQ (reference sequence). The CDR3 consists of 14 residues. Trimming removed 4 bases at V and 6 bases at J, with 14 bases between. The DNA for the CDR3 is TGTGCCAGCAGCTATAGCCTAGGGGCGGATACGCAGTATTTT. Its protein is CASSYSLGADTQYF.

The rearrangement links TRBV12-5 to TRBJ2-5; TRBD1 matches at 10 bases. Germline loops: CDR1 LGHNT, CDR2 FRNRAP. This CDR3 is 14 amino acids long. V shed 8 bases and J 7 bases; nucleotides not matched to a gene: 10. CDR3 protein: CASSQPGQGRTQYF. The CDR3 DNA reads as TGTGCTAGTTCCCAACCGGGACAGGGGCGGACCCAGTACTTC. Variable domain in full (rest from reference TRBV12-5 and TRBJ2-5): DARVTQTPRHKVTEMGQEVTMRCQPILGHNTVFWYRQTMMQGLELLAYFRNRAPLDDSGMPKDRFSAEMPDATLATLKIQPSEPRDSAVYFCASSQPGQGRTQYFGPGTRLLVL.

This clone was observed once. V is TRBV2 and J is TRBJ2-2; 7 positions agree with TRBD2. Germline V gives CDR1 SNHLY, CDR2 FYNNEI. V lost 1 base to trimming and J lost 4 bases; unmatched junction nucleotides: 3. The CDR3 is 15 residues long. The CDR3 DNA sequence: TGTGCCAGCAGTGAAGAGCGGGGTGGCACCGGGGAGCTGTTTTTT. It is translated as CASSEERGGTGELFF.

The chain has TRBV6-5 and TRBJ1-2, with D possibly TRBD1 on 6 matching bases. Trimming removed 5 bases at V and 6 bases at J, with 10 bases between. Per germline, CDR1 MNHEY and CDR2 SVGAGI. The CDR3 length is 12 residues. The CDR3 sequence is CASSTGLDGYTF. The CDR3, as DNA: TGTGCCAGCAGTACAGGGTTAGATGGCTACACCTTC.

The chain recombines TRBV29-1 with TRBJ2-5; possibly TRBD1 for D (5 bases). Trimming removed 7 bases at V and 2 bases at J, with 14 bases between. In germline, CDR1 is SQVTM, CDR2 ANQGSEA. CDR3 size: 13 residues. The DNA of the CDR3 is TGCAGCGGAAGAGACAGTCCTCAAGAGACCCAGTACTTC. As protein: CSGRDSPQETQYF.

The gene calls are TRBV5-1 and TRBJ2-2, with 9 bases fitting TRBD1. V shed 4 bases and J 7 bases; nucleotides not matched to a gene: 5. The CDR3 covers 14 residues. The V gene's germline CDR1 is SGHRS and CDR2 YFSETQ. CDR3 protein: CASSLDRGIGELFF. DNA of the CDR3: TGCGCCAGCAGCCTGGACAGGGGAATCGGGGAGCTGTTTTTT.

This rearrangement joins TRBV30 to TRBJ2-4; D might be TRBD2 (8 bases). Germline CDR1 and CDR2: GTSNPN and SVGIG (reference sequence). The length of the CDR3 is 16 residues. V was pared by 2 bases and J by 7 bases, with 21 bases between. CDR3 in amino acids: CAWSSPGRGPRNIQYF. CDR3 bases: TGTGCCTGGAGTTCTCCCGGGAGGGGGCCTAGGAACATTCAGTACTTC.

This clone was observed a handful of times. The V call is TRBV4-1, the J call TRBJ1-4; D unclear. The germline gives CDR1 MGHRA, CDR2 YSYEKL. The CDR3 loop spans 13 amino acids. The V gene lost 5 bases and the J gene lost 8 bases, with 12 bases spanning the gap. CDR3 bases: TGCGCCAGCAGCACCCGACTTGGCGAAAAACTGTTTTTT. This sequence encodes CASSTRLGEKLFF.

The chain employs TRBV19 and TRBJ2-7, with TRBD1 matching over 10 bases. Germline trimming cut 9 bases from V and 2 bases from J; bases unmatched to any gene: 7. Germline V gives CDR1 LNHDA, CDR2 SQIVND (reference sequence). This CDR3 has 14 residues. The CDR3 nucleotides are TGTGCCAGCCGACCGGACAGGGGGACCTACGAGCAGTACTTC. Translation gives CASRPDRGTYEQYF.

V is TRBV4-2 and J is TRBJ2-2, with a weak D call TRBD2 (5 bases). Germline V CDR1 and CDR2: LGHNA, YNFKEQ. The CDR3 has 17 residues. V lost 0 bases and J lost 5, with 16 bases in between. The CDR3 coding sequence is TGTGCCAGCAGCCAAGATCGTCCCAGCGGACGAACCGGGGAGCTGTTTTTT. Translated: CASSQDRPSGRTGELFF.

This chain links TRBV9 with TRBJ1-1; 11 positions agree with TRBD1. Per the germline V gene, CDR1 is SGDLS and CDR2 is YYNGEE. V was clipped by 2 bases and J by 3 bases; unmatched bases: 3. The length of the CDR3 is 15 residues. The CDR3 nucleotides are TGTGCCAGCAGCGTCGGACAGGGGGCGGACACTGAAGCTTTCTTT. It specifies CASSVGQGADTEAFF.

J is TRBJ2-7 and V is TRBV7-3; TRBD2 matches at 9 bases. This CDR3 has 16 residues. The V gene end was trimmed by 2 bases and the J gene end by 2 bases; junction bases not matched to a gene: 7. Germline CDR1 is SGHTA and CDR2 is FQGTGA. CDR3 sequence (DNA): TGTGCCAGCAGCTTAGGCGGGGGGGCTTTACCCTACGAGCAGTACTTC. It is translated as CASSLGGGALPYEQYF.

The chain recombines TRBV9 with TRBJ2-3; D is perhaps TRBD2 (7 bases). Germline V gene data show CDR1 as SGDLS and CDR2 as YYNGEE. There are 14 residues in the CDR3. The ends were cut back, 3 bases at V and 2 bases at J, with 10 bases in the middle. Written as DNA, the CDR3 is TGTGCCAGCAGCGGCGGGGGCGACACAGATACGCAGTATTTT. Translated: CASSGGGDTDTQYF.

The chain uses TRBV27 and TRBJ1-2; 7 bases line up with TRBD1. Trimming took 3 bases from V and 1 from J; bases not matched to a gene: 8. The CDR3 totals 16 residues. Per germline, CDR1 MNHEY and CDR2 SMNVEV (reference sequence). CDR3 nucleotides: TGTGCCAGCAGTTTCCTACTAGGACAGGTTAACTATGGCTACACCTTC. Translated, it gives CASSFLLGQVNYGYTF.

This sequence joins TRBV14 and TRBJ2-5, with 9 bases fitting TRBD2. CDR1 is SGHDN and CDR2 is FVKESK in the germline V gene. J gave up 2 bases and V 1 base, and 5 bases lay outside the gene matches. The CDR3 spans 16 residues. In DNA form, the CDR3 reads TGTGCCAGCAGCCAAGCGGGGCTAGCGGGACAAGAGACCCAGTACTTC. Its translation is CASSQAGLAGQETQYF.

V usage is TRBV27 and J usage is TRBJ1-1; perhaps TRBD1 as D (5 bases). Deletions cut 1 base from V and 1 base from J, with 7 bases between. This CDR3 is 14 amino acids long. CDR1 and CDR2 from the germline V gene are MNHEY and SMNVEV (reference sequence). This CDR3 is CASSLWGGNTEAFF. CDR3 DNA: TGTGCCAGCAGTTTATGGGGGGGGAACACTGAAGCTTTCTTT.

The chain couples TRBV5-1 to TRBJ2-7, with 7 nucleotides matching TRBD1. The CDR3 contains 14 residues. After removal of 4 bases from V and 5 bases from J, the junction contained 9 bases not matched to a gene. The V gene's germline CDR1 is SGHRS and CDR2 YFSETQ. The CDR3 region has the DNA TGCGCCAGCAGCACAGGGGCTCAGCTGAACGAGCAGTACTTC. It codes for CASSTGAQLNEQYF.